The clone carrying this T cell receptor (beta chain) was counted between two and nine times. This specimen comes from a study of blood T cells in healthy people across ages. Together with a sample-barcoded 5' primer, a J-beta primer mix was included in a second PCR lasting about 6 to 11 cycles. TCRdb redid the calling of the 5' RACE reads with MiXCR, one entry per CDR3 protein. The table lists about 1.4 million distinct CDR3 sequences, 55% to 75% of them singletons. The V end lost 3 bases, the J end lost 5 bases, and 10 bases lay between the germline ends. Germline CDR1 MNHEY, CDR2 SVGAGI. This CDR3 spans 13 amino acids.

Sequencing was performed on blood. The chain recombines TRBV6-5 with TRBJ2-5, with D possibly being TRBD1 (5 bases). The receptor was derived from a man aged 18-30 years in good health. In DNA, the CDR3 is TGTGCCAGCAGTTATCTGGGGCCGGAGACCCAGTACTTC. It codes for CASSYLGPETQYF.